A single sample is the source of the 18 T cell receptor beta chains below, sequenced in a study of T cells in Graves' hyperthyroidism and ophthalmopathy. Amplification yielded TCR beta CDR3 regions, with RNA transcripts as the source. With the HTBI primer set, the TCR CDR3 went through a first round of RT-PCR. A single record per CDR3 protein comes from TCRdb applying MiXCR to the multiplex PCR reads. The sample consists of some 720,000 distinct CDR3 sequences, 16% of them appearing once. The sequencing input was blood. These receptors came from a man between 18 and 35 years old with Graves' hyperthyroidism.

This clonotype occurred a few times. The chain carries TRBV29-1 and TRBJ1-2; TRBD1 is a possible D gene (5 bases). Germline CDR1 reads SQVTM; CDR2 reads ANQGSEA. V was shortened by 7 bases and J by 4 bases, with 13 bases between the two germline ends. This CDR3 has 12 amino acids. As DNA, the CDR3 is TGCAGCGCGACTGGAGGGGTCTATGGCTACACCTTC. Protein sequence: CSATGGVYGYTF.

This clonotype was observed a handful of times. The gene calls are TRBV18 and TRBJ2-1; D possibly corresponds to TRBD1 (6 bases). The CDR3 has 15 amino acids. Germline assignment: CDR1 KGHSH and CDR2 LQKENI. The germline V and J ends were trimmed by 2 bases and 5 bases, with 13 bases remaining between them. For the CDR3, the DNA is TGTGCCAGCTCACCAACATCAGGACAGCACAATGAGCAGTTCTTC. The encoded protein is CASSPTSGQHNEQFF.

This clonotype was observed a few times. CDR3 sequence (DNA): TGCGCCAGCAGTCAAGGCTATGGCTACACCTTC. Translation: CASSQGYGYTF. The chain joins TRBV5-1 to TRBJ1-2; unclear D gene. CDR1 is SGHRS, CDR2 YFSETQ, per germline. The V end was cut by 5 bases, the J end by 4 bases, with 6 bases between. This CDR3 has 11 residues.

This chain links TRBV6-2 or TRBV6-3 with TRBJ1-4, with a weak D call TRBD1 (5 bases). CDR3 length equals 13 residues. Germline-derived CDR1 and CDR2 are MNHEY and SVGEGT. Trimming shortened V by 6 bases and J by 8 bases, and 13 bases separated the two germline ends. The CDR3 spells CASRNWGGEKLFF. The DNA for the CDR3 is TGTGCCAGCAGGAACTGGGGCGGCGAAAAACTGTTTTTT.

This clonotype was observed many times. The chain links TRBV15 to TRBJ2-5, with D perhaps TRBD2 (6 bases). Trimming cost V 5 bases and J 5 bases, with 15 bases left between them. Germline V gene lookup returns CDR1 LNHNV and CDR2 YYDKDF (reference sequence). This CDR3 is built from 14 residues. The CDR3 sequence: CATSLTRGSETQYF. The DNA for the CDR3 is TGTGCCACCAGCCTGACTAGGGGAAGCGAGACCCAGTACTTC.

This clonotype was seen at least ten times. This rearrangement joins TRBV18 to TRBJ2-7, with D perhaps given as TRBD1 or TRBD2 (5 bases each). CDR1 KGHSH and CDR2 LQKENI come from the germline V gene. The CDR3 spans 15 residues. V shed 0 bases and J shed 2 bases, with 11 bases lying between them. CDR3: CASSPPGAGAYEQYF. The DNA for the CDR3 is TGTGCCAGCTCACCACCAGGGGCGGGCGCCTACGAGCAGTACTTC.

The chain uses TRBV6-6 and TRBJ1-1; D unclear. The CDR3 covers 13 residues. V shed 0 bases and J shed 5 bases, with 7 bases lying between them. Germline V gene data show CDR1 as MNHNY and CDR2 as SVGAGI (reference sequence). Here the CDR3 DNA reads TGTGCCAGCAGTTACTCGGCGGGAACTGAAGCTTTCTTT. Residues: CASSYSAGTEAFF.

This chain uses TRBV18 with TRBJ1-2; D gene unclear. This CDR3 contains 12 residues. Germline V gene data show CDR1 as KGHSH and CDR2 as LQKENI. The V end was cut by 3 bases, the J end by 8 bases, with 10 bases between. CDR3 residues: CASSPSWVGYTF. The CDR3 DNA reads as TGTGCCAGCTCACCTTCTTGGGTCGGCTACACCTTC. Drawing the rest from reference TRBV18 and TRBJ1-2, the complete variable domain is NAGVMQNPRHLVRRRGQEARLRCSPMKGHSHVYWYRQLPEEGLKFMVYLQKENIIDESGMPKERFSAEFPKEGPSILRIQQVVRGDSAAYFCASSPSWVGYTFGSGTRLTVV.

The genes are TRBV29-1 and TRBJ2-5, with no clear D. V was shortened by 5 bases and J by 1 base, with 11 bases between the two germline ends. The CDR3 contains 13 residues. Germline values: CDR1 SQVTM, CDR2 ANQGSEA. In DNA, the CDR3 is TGCAGCGTTCTCTGGGGTCCCCAAGAGACCCAGTACTTC. Its protein product is CSVLWGPQETQYF.

Ten or more counts support this clonotype. The genes are TRBV10-3 and TRBJ1-1, with D unresolved. This CDR3 contains 14 residues. CDR1 is ENHRY, CDR2 SYGVKD, per germline. V shed 7 bases and J shed 4 bases, with 16 bases lying between them. This CDR3 is CAITESGLGTEAFF. DNA of the CDR3: TGTGCCATCACCGAGAGTGGGTTGGGCACTGAAGCTTTCTTT.

The chain links TRBV2 to TRBJ2-5; 10 bases line up with TRBD2. The germline CDR1 and CDR2 sequences are SNHLY and FYNNEI. The length of the CDR3 is 15 residues. The trim removed 2 bases at V and 3 bases at J, leaving 3 bases unmatched. For the CDR3, the DNA is TGTGCCAGCAGTGAACGTCTAGCGGGAGAAGAGACCCAGTACTTC. Translation gives CASSERLAGEETQYF.

This sequence joins TRBV12-3 or TRBV12-4 and TRBJ2-2; D call uncertain. The CDR3 consists of 16 residues. V was shortened by 2 bases and J by 1 base, with 11 bases between the two germline ends. CDR3 nucleotide sequence: TGTGCCAGCAGTTTAAAGTACATTAAGAACACCGGGGAGCTGTTTTTT. This gives the protein CASSLKYIKNTGELFF.

The sample holds a few counts of this clonotype. Possible read error: a much larger clone is one base away. The chain employs TRBV11-2 and TRBJ2-3; D is possibly TRBD1 or TRBD2 (5 bases each). This CDR3 comprises 12 residues. CDR1 is SGHAT, CDR2 FQNNGV, per germline. Trimming removed 8 bases from V and 4 bases from J, with 10 bases in between. CDR3 bases: TGTGCCAGCCGGGGCTACCCAGATACGCAGTATTTT. Translating gives CASRGYPDTQYF.

This clonotype was picked up a small number of times. The chain is built from TRBV6-1 and TRBJ2-7, with D tentatively TRBD1 or TRBD2 (5 bases each). The V end lost 5 bases, the J end lost 3 bases, and 17 bases lay between the germline ends. The length of the CDR3 is 15 residues. Germline lookup yields CDR1 MNHNS and CDR2 SASEGT. The CDR3 sequence: CASSFAGTGLYEQYF. CDR3 nucleotides: TGTGCCAGCAGTTTTGCCGGGACGGGCCTCTACGAGCAGTACTTC.

This clonotype was seen more than once but under ten times. The chain links TRBV20-1 to TRBJ2-2; D ambiguous. The CDR3 extends over 14 amino acids. V was clipped by 0 bases and J by 5 bases, with 10 bases between them. The germline gives CDR1 DFQATT, CDR2 SNEGSKA (reference sequence). CDR3 sequence reads: CSARDWAATGELFF. The CDR3 nucleotides are TGCAGTGCTAGAGATTGGGCAGCGACCGGGGAGCTGTTTTTT.

This chain connects TRBV18 to TRBJ2-7; no firm D call. Per the germline V gene, CDR1 is KGHSH and CDR2 is LQKENI. This CDR3 comprises 15 residues. V lost 6 bases and J 4 bases, leaving 19 bases between the germline ends. The DNA of the CDR3 is TGTGCCAGCTCGCCGCAGTCAAACGGAGATTACGAGCAGTACTTC. It yields the protein CASSPQSNGDYEQYF.

V gene TRBV13 combines with J gene TRBJ2-3, with a weak D call TRBD1 (6 bases). The CDR3 covers 19 residues. Germline V gene lookup returns CDR1 PRHDT and CDR2 FYEKMQ (reference sequence). V was pared by 5 bases and J by 6 bases, with 30 bases between. This CDR3 reads CASSLRGGASPHGHDTQYF. DNA for the CDR3: TGTGCCAGCAGCCTCCGTGGGGGCGCTAGCCCGCACGGGCATGATACGCAGTATTTT.

The chain uses TRBV7-2 and TRBJ1-2; 8 bases are shared with TRBD1. This CDR3 has 15 amino acids. Trimming took 1 base from V and 7 from J; bases not matched to a gene: 8. Per germline, CDR1 SGHTA and CDR2 FQGNSA. CDR3 in amino acids: CASSLEAGGFGGYTF. The CDR3 DNA reads as TGTGCCAGCAGCTTAGAGGCAGGGGGCTTTGGTGGCTACACCTTC.